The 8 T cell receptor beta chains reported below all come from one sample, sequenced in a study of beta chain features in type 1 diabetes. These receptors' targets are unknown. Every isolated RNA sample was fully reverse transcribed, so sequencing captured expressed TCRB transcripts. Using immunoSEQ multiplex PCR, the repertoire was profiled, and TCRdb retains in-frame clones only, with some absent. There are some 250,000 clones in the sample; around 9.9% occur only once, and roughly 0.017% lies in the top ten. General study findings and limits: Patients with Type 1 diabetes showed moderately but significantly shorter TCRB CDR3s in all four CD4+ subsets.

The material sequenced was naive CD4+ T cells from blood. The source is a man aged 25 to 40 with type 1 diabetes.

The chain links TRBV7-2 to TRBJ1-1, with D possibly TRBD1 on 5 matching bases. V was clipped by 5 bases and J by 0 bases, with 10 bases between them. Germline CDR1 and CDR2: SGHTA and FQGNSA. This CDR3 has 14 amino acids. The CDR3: CASSGGTVNTEAFF. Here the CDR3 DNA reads TGTGCCAGCAGCGGCGGGACGGTGAACACTGAAGCTTTCTTT.

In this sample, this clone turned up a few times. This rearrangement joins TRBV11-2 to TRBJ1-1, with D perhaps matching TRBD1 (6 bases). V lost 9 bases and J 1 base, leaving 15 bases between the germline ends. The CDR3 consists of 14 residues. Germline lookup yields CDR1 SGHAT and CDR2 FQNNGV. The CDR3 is CASSSGQPNTEAFF. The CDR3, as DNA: TGTGCCAGTTCATCCGGACAGCCGAACACTGAAGCTTTCTTT.

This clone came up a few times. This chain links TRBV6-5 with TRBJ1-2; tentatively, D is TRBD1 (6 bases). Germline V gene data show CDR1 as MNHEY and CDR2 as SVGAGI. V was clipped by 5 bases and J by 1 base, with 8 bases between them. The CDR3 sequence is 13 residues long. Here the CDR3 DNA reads TGTGCCAGCAGTCGGGACATTAACTATGGCTACACCTTC. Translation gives CASSRDINYGYTF.

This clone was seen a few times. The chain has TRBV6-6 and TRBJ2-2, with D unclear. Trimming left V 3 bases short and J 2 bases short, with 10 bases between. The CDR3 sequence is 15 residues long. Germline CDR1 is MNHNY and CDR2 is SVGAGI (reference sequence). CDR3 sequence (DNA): TGTGCCAGCAGTTATCCCCACAGAAACACCGGGGAGCTGTTTTTT. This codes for CASSYPHRNTGELFF.

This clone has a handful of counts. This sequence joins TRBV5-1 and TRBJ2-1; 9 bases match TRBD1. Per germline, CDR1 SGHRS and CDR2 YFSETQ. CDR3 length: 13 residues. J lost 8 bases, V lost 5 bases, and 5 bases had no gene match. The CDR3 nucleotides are TGCGCCAGCAGAGGGGACAGGGACGATGAGCAGTTCTTC. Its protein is CASRGDRDDEQFF.

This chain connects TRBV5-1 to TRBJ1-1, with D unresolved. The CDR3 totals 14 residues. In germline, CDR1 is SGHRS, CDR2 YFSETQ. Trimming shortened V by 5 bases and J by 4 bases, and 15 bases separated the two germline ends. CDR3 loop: CASRREGDSTEAFF. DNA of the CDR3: TGCGCCAGCAGAAGAGAGGGAGATAGCACTGAAGCTTTCTTT.

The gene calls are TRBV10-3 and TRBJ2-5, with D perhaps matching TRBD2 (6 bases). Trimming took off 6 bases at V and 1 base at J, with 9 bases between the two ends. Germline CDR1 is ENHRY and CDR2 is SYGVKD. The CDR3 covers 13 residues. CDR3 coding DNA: TGTGCCATCAGGCGGGACTTCCAAGAGACCCAGTACTTC. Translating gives CAIRRDFQETQYF.

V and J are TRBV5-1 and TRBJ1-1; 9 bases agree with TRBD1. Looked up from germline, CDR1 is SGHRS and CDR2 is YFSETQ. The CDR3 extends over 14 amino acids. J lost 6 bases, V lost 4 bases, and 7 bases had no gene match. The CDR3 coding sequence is TGCGCCAGCAGCCAATGGACAGGGGCTCCTGAAGCTTTCTTT. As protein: CASSQWTGAPEAFF.